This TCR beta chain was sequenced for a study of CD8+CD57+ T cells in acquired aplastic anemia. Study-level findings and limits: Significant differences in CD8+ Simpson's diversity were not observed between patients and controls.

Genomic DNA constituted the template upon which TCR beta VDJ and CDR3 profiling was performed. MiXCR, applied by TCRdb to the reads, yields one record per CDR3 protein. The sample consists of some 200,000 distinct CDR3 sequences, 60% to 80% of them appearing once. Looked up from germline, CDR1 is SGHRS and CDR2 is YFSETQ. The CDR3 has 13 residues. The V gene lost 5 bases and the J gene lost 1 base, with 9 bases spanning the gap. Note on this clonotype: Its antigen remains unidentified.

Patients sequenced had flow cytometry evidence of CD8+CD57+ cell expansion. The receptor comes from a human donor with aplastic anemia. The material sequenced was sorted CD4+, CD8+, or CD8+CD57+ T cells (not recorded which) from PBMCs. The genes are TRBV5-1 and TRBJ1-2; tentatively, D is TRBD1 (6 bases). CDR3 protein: CASRRDNNYGYTF. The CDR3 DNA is TGCGCCAGCAGACGGGACAATAACTATGGCTACACCTTC. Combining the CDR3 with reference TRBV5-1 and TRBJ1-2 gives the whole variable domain KAGVTQTPRYLIKTRGQQVTLSCSPISGHRSVSWYQQTPGQGLQFLFEYFSETQRNKGNFPGRFSGRQFSNSRSEMNVSTLELGDSALYLCASRRDNNYGYTFGSGTRLTVV.